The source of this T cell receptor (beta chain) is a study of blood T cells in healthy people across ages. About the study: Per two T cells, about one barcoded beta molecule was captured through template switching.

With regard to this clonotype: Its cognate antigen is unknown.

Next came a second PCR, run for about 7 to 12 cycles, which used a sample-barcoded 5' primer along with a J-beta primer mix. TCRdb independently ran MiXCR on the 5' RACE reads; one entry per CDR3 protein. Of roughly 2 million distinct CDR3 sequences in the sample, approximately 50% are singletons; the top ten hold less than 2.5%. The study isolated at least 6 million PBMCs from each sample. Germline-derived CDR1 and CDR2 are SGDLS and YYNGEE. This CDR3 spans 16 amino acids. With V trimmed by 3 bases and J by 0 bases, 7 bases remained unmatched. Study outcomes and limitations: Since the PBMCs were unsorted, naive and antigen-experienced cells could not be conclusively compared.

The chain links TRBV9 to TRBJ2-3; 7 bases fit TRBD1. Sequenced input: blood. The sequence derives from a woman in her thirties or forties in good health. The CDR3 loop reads CASSATTGASTDTQYF. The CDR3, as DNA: TGTGCCAGCAGCGCGACAACAGGGGCGAGCACAGATACGCAGTATTTT. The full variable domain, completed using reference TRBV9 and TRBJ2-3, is DSGVTQTPKHLITATGQRVTLRCSPRSGDLSVYWYQQSLDQGLQFLIQYYNGEERAKGNILERFSAQQFPDLHSELNLSSLELGDSALYFCASSATTGASTDTQYFGPGTRLTVL.